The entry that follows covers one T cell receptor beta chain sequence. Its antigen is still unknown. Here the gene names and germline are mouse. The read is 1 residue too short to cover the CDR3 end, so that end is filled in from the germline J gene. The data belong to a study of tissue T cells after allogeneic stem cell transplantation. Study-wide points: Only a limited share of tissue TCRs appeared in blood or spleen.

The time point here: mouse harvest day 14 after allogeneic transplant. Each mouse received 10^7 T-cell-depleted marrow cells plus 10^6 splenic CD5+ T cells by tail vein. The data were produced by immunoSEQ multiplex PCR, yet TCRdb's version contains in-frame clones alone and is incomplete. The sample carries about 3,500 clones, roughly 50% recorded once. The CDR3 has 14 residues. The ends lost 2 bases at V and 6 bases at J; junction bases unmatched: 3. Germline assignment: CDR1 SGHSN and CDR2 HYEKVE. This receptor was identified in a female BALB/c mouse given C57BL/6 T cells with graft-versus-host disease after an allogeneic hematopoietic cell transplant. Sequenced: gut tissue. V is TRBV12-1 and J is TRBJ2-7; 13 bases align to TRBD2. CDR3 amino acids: CASSPGLGGREQYF. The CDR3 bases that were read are TGTGCCAGCTCTCCCGGACTGGGGGGGCGTGAACAGTAC.